Presented here are 8 T cell receptor beta chains from one specimen sequenced in a study of molecular identifiers for immune sequencing clone quantification. Using its own MiXCR run on the PCR reads, TCRdb lists one record per CDR3 protein. There are some 41,000 distinct CDR3 sequences in the sample; 24% occur only once, and about 1% lies in the top ten. The sequencing sample was made of naive CD8+ T cells from blood, with Jurkat cell RNA spiked in. Indicated subset: FACS-sorted CD8+CD4-CCR7+CD45RA+ naive T cells. The source of these receptors is a human donor in good health. Some libraries in this study had Jurkat cell RNA spiked in.

This clonotype came up many times. The chain is built from TRBV6-1 and TRBJ1-6; no firm D call. The CDR3 contains 16 residues. Germline V gives CDR1 MNHNS, CDR2 SASEGT. Trimming pared 2 bases from V and 4 bases from J, leaving 12 bases between. CDR3 DNA sequence: TGTGCCAGCAGTGAACTTGTGGGTTTTTATAATTCACCCCTCCACTTT. As protein: CASSELVGFYNSPLHF.

This clonotype came up many times. CDR3 nucleotides: TGTGCCAGCAGTACGGGAGGGGCCACTGAAGCTTTCTTT. Residues: CASSTGGATEAFF. This sequence joins TRBV6-6 and TRBJ1-1; D may be TRBD1 (5 bases). CDR1 is MNHNY and CDR2 is SVGAGI in the germline V gene (reference sequence). Between the trimmed V and J ends, which lost 5 bases and 4 bases, there was a span of 11 bases. The CDR3 contains 13 residues.

A note on this clonotype: A much larger clone lies a single base off, so this may be a read error. V and J are TRBV11-2 and TRBJ2-3; 8 bases are a match to TRBD1. Trimming took 5 bases from V and 5 from J; bases not matched to a gene: 12. CDR3 length: 16 residues. In germline, CDR1 is SGHAT, CDR2 FQNNGV. CDR3: CASSIGTGKPRDTQYF. CDR3 bases: TGTGCCAGCAGCATCGGGACAGGAAAACCCAGAGATACGCAGTATTTT.

The V gene is TRBV7-2, the J gene TRBJ2-5; 14 positions agree with TRBD2. Trimming removed 5 bases from V and 3 bases from J; junction bases left unmatched: 11. The CDR3 has 18 residues. Looked up from germline, CDR1 is SGHTA and CDR2 is FQGNSA. CDR3 sequence reads: CASSRTSGGFLFEETQYF. CDR3 nucleotide sequence: TGTGCCAGCAGCCGGACTAGCGGGGGGTTTCTTTTCGAAGAGACCCAGTACTTC. Together with reference TRBV7-2 and TRBJ2-5, the CDR3 gives the full variable domain: GAGVSQSPSNKVTEKGKDVELRCDPISGHTALYWYRQSLGQGLEFLIYFQGNSAPDKSGLPSDRFSAERTGGSVSTLTIQRTQQEDSAVYLCASSRTSGGFLFEETQYFGPGTRLLVL.

Worth noting for this clonotype: A junction end diverges from the germline sequence, so it may reflect a read error. The rearrangement links TRBV28 to TRBJ1-1; 8 bases fit TRBD1. The CDR3 runs to 12 residues. Germline CDR1 is MDHEN and CDR2 is SYDVKM. The chain's CDR3 is CASLGTGTEDFF. The CDR3 DNA reads TGTGCCAGCTTGGGGACAGGCACTGAAGATTTCTTT.

The genes are TRBV3-1 and TRBJ2-3, with a tentative D call TRBD2 (6 bases). V lost 1 base and J lost 1, with 12 bases in between. Per germline, CDR1 LGHDT and CDR2 YNNKEL (reference sequence). This CDR3 is 16 amino acids long. The CDR3 region is CASSQGGAYGTDTQYF. CDR3 nucleotide sequence: TGTGCCAGCAGCCAAGGCGGGGCGTATGGCACAGATACGCAGTATTTT.

This clonotype was recorded many times. The chain carries TRBV5-6 and TRBJ1-1; D remains ambiguous. Looked up from germline, CDR1 is SGHDT and CDR2 is YYEEEE. The V end lost 1 base, the J end lost 8 bases, and 12 bases lay between the germline ends. The CDR3 consists of 13 residues. CDR3 residues: CASSLFTGFEAFF. The CDR3 DNA follows: TGTGCCAGCAGCTTGTTTACCGGTTTCGAAGCTTTCTTT.

On this clonotype itself: One base away lies a much larger clone, so this may be a sequencing read error. The CDR3 end shows no conserved phenylalanine or tryptophan, and so a read error is likely. The chain has TRBV20-1 and TRBJ2-3; 10 bases are shared with TRBD2. The V gene's germline CDR1 is DFQATT and CDR2 SNEGSKA (reference sequence). The length of the CDR3 is 17 residues. V was pared by 5 bases and J by 4 bases, with 15 bases of the junction left unmatched. The CDR3 coding sequence is TGCAGTGCTCGGGGGAAGCGGGGGGGCCCTGGGCCAGATACGCAGTATTAT. This codes for CSARGKRGGPGPDTQYY.